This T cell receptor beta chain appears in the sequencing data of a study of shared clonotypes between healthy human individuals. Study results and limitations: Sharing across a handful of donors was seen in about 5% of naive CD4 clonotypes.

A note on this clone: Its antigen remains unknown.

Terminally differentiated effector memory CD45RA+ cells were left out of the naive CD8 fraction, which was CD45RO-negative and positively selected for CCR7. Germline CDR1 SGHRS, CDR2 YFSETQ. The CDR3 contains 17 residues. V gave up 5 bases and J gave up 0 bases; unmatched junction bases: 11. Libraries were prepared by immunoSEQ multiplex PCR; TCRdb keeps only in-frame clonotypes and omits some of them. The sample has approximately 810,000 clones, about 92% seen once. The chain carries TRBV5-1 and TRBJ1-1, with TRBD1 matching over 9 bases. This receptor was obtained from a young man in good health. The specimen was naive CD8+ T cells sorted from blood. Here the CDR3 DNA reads TGCGCCAGCAGAAAAACCGGGACAGGGTTACTGAACACTGAAGCTTTCTTT. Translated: CASRKTGTGLLNTEAFF.